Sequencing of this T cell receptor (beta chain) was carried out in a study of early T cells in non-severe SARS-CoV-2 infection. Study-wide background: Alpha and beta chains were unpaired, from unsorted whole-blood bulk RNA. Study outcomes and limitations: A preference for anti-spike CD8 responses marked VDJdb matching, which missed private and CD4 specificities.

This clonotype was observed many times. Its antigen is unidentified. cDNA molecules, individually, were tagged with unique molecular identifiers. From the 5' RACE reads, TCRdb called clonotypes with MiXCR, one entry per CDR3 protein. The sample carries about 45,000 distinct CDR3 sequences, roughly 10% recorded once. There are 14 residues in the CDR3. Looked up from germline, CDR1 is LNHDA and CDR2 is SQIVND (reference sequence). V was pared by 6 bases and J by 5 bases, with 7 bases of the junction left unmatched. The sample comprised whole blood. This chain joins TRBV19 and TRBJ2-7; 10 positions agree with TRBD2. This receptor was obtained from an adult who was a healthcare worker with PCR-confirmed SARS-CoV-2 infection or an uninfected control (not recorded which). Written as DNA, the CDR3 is TGTGCCAGTAGCATTAGCGGGAGGATTGACGAGCAGTACTTC. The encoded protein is CASSISGRIDEQYF.